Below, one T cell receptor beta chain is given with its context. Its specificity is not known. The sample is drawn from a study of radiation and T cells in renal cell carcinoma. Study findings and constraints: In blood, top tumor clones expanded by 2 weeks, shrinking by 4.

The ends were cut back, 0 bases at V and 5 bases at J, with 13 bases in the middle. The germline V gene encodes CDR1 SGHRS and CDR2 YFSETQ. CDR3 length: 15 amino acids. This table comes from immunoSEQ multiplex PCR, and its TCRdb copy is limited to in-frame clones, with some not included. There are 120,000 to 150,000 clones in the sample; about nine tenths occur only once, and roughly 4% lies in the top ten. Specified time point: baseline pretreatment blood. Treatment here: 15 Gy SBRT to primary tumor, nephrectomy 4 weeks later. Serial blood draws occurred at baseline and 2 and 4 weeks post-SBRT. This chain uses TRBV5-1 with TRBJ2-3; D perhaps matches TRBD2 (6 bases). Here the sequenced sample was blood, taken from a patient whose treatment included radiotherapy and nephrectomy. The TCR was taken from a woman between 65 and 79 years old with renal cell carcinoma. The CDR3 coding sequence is TGCGCCAGCAGCTTGGTACGGGGGTTTGGAGATACGCAGTATTTT. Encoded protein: CASSLVRGFGDTQYF.